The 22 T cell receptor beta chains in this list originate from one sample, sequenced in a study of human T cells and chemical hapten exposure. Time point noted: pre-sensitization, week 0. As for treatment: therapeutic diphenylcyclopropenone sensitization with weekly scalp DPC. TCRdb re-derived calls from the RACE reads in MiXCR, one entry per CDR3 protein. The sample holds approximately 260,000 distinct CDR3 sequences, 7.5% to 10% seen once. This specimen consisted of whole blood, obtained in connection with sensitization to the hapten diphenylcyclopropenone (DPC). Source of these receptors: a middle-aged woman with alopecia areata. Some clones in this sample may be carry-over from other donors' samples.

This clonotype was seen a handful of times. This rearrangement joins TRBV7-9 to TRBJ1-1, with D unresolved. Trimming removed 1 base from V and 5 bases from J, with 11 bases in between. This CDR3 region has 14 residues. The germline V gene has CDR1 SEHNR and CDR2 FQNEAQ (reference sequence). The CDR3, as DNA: TGTGCCAGCAGCTTAGATCTCGAGGGAACTGAAGCTTTCTTT. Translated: CASSLDLEGTEAFF.

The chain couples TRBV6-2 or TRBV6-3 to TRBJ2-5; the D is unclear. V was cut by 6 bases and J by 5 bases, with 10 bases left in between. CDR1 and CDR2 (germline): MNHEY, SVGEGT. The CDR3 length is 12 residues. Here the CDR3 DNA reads TGTGCCAGCAGCACCCCCGGGGAGACCCAGTACTTC. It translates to CASSTPGETQYF.

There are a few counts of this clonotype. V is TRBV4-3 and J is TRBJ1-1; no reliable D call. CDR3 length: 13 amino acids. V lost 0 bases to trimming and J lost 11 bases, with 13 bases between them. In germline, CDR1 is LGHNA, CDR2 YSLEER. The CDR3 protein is CASSQDAAPGAFF. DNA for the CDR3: TGCGCCAGCAGCCAAGATGCGGCCCCCGGGGCTTTCTTT.

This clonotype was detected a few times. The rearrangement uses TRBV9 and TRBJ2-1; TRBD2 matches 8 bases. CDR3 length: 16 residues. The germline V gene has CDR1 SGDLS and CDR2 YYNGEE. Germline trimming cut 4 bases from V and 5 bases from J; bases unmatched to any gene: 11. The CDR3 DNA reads TGTGCCAGCAGCCCCCGCCCAGCGGGAGAACACAATGAGCAGTTCTTC. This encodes CASSPRPAGEHNEQFF.

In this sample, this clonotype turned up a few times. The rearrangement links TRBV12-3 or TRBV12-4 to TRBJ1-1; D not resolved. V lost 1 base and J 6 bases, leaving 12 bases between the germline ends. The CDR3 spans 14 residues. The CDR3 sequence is CASSLELGRAEAFF. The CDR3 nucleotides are TGTGCCAGCAGTTTAGAGTTAGGGAGGGCTGAAGCTTTCTTT.

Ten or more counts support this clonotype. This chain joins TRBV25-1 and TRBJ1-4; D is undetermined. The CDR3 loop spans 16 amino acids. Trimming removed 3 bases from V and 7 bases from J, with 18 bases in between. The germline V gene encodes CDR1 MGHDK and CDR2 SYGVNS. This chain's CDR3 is CASSEADFGWIEKLFF. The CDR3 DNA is TGTGCCAGCAGTGAGGCAGACTTCGGGTGGATTGAAAAACTGTTTTTT.

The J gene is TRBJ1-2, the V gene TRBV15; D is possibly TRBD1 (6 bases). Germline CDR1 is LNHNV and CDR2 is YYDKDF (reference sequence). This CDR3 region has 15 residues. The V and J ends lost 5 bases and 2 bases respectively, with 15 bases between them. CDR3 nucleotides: TGTGCCACCAGCTTATCGACAGGATTCAACTATGGCTACACCTTC. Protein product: CATSLSTGFNYGYTF.

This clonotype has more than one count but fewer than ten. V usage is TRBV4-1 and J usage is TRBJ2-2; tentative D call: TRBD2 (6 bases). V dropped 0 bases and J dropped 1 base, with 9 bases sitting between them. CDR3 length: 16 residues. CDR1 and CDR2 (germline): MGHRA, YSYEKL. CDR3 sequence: CASSQETAGNTGELFF. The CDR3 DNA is TGCGCCAGCAGCCAAGAGACAGCGGGGAACACCGGGGAGCTGTTTTTT.

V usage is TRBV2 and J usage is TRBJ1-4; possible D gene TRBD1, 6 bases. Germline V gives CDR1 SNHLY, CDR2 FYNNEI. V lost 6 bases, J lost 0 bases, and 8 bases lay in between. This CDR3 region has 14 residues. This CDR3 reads CASRGHSTNEKLFF. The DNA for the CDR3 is TGTGCCAGCAGGGGACACTCAACTAATGAAAAACTGTTTTTT.

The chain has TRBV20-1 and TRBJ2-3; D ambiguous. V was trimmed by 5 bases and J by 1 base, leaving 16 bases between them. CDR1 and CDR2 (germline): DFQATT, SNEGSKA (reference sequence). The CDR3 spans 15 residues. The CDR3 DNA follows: TGCAGTGCTCCCCAAGGTTCTAGTGGCACAGATACGCAGTATTTT. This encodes CSAPQGSSGTDTQYF.

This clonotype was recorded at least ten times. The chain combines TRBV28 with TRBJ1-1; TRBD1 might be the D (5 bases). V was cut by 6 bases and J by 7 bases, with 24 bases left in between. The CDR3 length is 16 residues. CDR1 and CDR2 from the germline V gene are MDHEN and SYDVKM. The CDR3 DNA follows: TGTGCCAGCAGCCGCCTCCTCGGGAGGGGAGGTTATGAAGCTTTCTTT. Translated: CASSRLLGRGGYEAFF.

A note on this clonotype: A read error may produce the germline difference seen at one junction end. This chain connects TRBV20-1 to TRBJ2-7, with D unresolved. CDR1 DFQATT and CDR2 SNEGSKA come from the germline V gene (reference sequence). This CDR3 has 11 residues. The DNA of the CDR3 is TGCAGTGCTAGAGTTGACGATCTATCATATTTC. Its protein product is CSARVDDLSYF.

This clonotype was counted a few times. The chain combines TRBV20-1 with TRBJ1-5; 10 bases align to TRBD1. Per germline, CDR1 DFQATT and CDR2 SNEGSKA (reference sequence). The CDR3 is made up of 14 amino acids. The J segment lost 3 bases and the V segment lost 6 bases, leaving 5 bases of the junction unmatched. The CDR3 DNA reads TGCAGTGCGCGACAGGGGGCGGCCAATCAGCCCCAGCATTTT. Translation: CSARQGAANQPQHF.

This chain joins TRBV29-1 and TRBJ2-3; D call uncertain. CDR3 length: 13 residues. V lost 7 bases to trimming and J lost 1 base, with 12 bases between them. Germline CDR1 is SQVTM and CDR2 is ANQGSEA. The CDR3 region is CSAASGRTDTQYF. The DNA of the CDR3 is TGCAGCGCCGCCTCGGGCCGCACAGATACGCAGTATTTT.

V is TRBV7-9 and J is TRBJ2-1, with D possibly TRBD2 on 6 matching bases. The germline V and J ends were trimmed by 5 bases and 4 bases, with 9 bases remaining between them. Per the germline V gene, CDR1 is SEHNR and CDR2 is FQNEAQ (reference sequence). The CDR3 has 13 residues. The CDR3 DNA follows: TGTGCCAGCAGCCGGGGAGGATACAATGAGCAGTTCTTC. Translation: CASSRGGYNEQFF.

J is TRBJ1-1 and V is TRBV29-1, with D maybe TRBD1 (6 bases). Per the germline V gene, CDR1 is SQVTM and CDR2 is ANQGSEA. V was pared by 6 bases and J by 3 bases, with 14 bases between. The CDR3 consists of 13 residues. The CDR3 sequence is CSVSYREDTEAFF. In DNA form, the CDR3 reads TGCAGCGTCTCATACAGGGAGGACACTGAAGCTTTCTTT. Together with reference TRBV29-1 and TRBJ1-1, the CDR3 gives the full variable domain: SAVISQKPSRDICQRGTSLTIQCQVDSQVTMMFWYRQQPGQSLTLIATANQGSEATYESGFVIDKFPISRPNLTFSTLTVSNMSPEDSSIYLCSVSYREDTEAFFGQGTRLTVV.

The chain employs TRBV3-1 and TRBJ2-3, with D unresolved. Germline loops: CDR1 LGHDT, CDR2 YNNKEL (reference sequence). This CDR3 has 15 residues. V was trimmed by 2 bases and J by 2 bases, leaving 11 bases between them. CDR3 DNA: TGTGCCAGCAGCCAATCTGGGTTTAACACAGATACGCAGTATTTT. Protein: CASSQSGFNTDTQYF.

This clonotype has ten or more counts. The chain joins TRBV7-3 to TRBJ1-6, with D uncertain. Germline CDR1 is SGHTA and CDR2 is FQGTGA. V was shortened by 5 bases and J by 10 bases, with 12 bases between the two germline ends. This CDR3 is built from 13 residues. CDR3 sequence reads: CASSPDGNSPLHF. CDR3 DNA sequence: TGTGCCAGCAGCCCAGACGGCAACTCACCCCTCCACTTT.

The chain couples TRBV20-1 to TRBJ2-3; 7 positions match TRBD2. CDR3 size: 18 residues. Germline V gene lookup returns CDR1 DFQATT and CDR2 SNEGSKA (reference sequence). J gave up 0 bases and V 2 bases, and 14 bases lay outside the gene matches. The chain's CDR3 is CSARPPRKRGTSTDTQYF. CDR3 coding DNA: TGCAGTGCTAGACCCCCCAGAAAGCGGGGAACTAGCACAGATACGCAGTATTTT.

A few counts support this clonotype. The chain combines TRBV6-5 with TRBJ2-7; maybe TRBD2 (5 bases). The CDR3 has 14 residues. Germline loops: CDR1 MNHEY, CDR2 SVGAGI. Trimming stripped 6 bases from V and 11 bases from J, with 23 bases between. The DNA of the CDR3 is TGTGCCAGCAGCCCCGGAACAACTACTACGAGGGAGTACTTC. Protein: CASSPGTTTTREYF.

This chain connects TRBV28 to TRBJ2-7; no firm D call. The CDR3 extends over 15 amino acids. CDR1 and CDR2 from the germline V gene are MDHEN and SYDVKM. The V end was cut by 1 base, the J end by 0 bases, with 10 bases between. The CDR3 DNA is TGTGCCAGCAGTTTATACACTATGAGCTCCTACGAGCAGTACTTC. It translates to CASSLYTMSSYEQYF.

Written as DNA, the CDR3 is TGCGCCAGCAGCCGTGGACTAGCGGGAGGCTGGGAGACCCAGTACTTC. It translates to CASSRGLAGGWETQYF. The chain has TRBV4-1 and TRBJ2-5; 14 bases align to TRBD2. The CDR3 spans 16 residues. Trimming removed 4 bases from V and 5 bases from J; junction bases left unmatched: 6. CDR1 is MGHRA, CDR2 YSYEKL, per germline.